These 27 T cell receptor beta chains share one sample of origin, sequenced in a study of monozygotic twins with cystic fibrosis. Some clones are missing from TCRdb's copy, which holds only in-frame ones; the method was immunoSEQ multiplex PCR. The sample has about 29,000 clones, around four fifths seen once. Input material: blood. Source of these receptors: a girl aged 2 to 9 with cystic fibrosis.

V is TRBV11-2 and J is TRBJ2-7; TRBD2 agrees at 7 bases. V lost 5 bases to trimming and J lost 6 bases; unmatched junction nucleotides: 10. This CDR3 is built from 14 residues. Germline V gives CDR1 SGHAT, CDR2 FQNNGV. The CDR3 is CASSPHAGDGEQYF. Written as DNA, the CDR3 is TGTGCCAGCAGCCCACACGCGGGAGACGGCGAGCAGTACTTC.

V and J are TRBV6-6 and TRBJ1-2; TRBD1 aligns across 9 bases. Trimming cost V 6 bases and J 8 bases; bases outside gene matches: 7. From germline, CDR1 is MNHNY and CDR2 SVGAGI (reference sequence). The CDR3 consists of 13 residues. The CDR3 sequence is CASRRDRVGGYTF. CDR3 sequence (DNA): TGTGCCAGCAGACGGGACAGGGTGGGCGGCTACACCTTC.

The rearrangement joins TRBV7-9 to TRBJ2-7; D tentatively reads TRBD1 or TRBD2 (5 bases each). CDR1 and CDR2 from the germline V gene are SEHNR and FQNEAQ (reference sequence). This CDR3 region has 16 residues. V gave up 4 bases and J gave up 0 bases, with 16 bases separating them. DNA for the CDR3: TGTGCCAGCAGCTCGTCTATGGGGACGGCCTCCTACGAGCAGTACTTC. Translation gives CASSSSMGTASYEQYF.

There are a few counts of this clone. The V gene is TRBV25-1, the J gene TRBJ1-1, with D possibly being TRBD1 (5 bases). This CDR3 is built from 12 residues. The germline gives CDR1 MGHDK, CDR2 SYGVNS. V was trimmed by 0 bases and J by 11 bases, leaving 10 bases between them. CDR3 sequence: CASSEYGGRAFF. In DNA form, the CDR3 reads TGTGCCAGCAGTGAATATGGGGGACGCGCTTTCTTT.

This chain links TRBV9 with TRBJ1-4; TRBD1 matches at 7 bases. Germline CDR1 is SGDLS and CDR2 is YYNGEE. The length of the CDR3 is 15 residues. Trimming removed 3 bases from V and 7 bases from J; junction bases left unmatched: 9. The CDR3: CASSGAGTAVEKLFF. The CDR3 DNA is TGTGCCAGCAGCGGAGCCGGGACAGCGGTTGAAAAACTGTTTTTT. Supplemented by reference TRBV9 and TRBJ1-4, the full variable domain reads DSGVTQTPKHLITATGQRVTLRCSPRSGDLSVYWYQQSLDQGLQFLIQYYNGEERAKGNILERFSAQQFPDLHSELNLSSLELGDSALYFCASSGAGTAVEKLFFGSGTQLSVL.

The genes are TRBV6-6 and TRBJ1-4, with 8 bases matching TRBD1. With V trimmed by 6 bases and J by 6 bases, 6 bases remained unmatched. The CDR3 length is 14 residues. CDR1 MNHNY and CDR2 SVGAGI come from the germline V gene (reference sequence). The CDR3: CASSPGQGYEKLFF. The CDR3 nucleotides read TGTGCCAGCAGCCCCGGACAGGGTTATGAAAAACTGTTTTTT.

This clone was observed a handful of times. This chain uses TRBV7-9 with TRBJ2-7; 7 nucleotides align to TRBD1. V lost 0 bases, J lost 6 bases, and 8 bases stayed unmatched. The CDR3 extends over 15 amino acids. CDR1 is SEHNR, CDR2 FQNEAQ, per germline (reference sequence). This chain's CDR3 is CASSLAVRDSLEQYF. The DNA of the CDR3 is TGTGCCAGCAGCTTAGCCGTCAGGGACAGCCTCGAGCAGTACTTC.

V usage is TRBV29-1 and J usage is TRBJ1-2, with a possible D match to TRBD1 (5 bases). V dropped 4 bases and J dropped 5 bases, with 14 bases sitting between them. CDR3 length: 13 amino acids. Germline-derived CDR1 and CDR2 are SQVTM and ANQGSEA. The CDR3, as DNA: TGCAGCGTTGTAGGCAGGGCGATGTATGGCTACACCTTC. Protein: CSVVGRAMYGYTF.

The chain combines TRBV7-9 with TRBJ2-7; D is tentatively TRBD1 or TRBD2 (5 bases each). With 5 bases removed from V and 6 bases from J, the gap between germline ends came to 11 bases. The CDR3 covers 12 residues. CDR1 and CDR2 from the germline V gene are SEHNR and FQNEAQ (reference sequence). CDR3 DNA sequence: TGTGCCAGCAGCCTTGATGGGGGCGAGCAGTACTTC. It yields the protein CASSLDGGEQYF.

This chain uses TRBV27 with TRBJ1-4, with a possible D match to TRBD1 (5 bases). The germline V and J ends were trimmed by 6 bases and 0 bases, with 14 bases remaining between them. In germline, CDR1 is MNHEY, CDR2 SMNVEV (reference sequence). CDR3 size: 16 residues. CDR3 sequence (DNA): TGTGCCAGCAGCCACCTGGGGCGTGCAACTAATGAAAAACTGTTTTTT. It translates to CASSHLGRATNEKLFF.

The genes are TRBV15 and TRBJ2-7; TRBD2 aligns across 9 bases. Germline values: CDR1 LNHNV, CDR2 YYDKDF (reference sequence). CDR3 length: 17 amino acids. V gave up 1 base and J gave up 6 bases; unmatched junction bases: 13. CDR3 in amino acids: CATSRGYSGTSPREQYF. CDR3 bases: TGTGCCACCAGCAGAGGATACTCAGGGACTAGCCCCCGCGAGCAGTACTTC.

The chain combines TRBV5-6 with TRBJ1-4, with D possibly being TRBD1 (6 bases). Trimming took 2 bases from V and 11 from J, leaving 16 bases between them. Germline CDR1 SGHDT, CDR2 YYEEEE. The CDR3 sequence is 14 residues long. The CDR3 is CASSLQQGVVKLFF. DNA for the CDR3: TGTGCCAGCAGCTTACAACAGGGAGTTGTTAAACTGTTTTTT.

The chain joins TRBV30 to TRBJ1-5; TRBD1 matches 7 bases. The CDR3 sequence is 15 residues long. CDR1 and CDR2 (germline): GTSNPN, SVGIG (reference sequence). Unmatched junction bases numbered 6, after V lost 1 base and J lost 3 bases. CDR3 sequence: CAWSGQGIANQPQHF. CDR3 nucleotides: TGTGCCTGGAGTGGACAGGGTATTGCCAATCAGCCCCAGCATTTT.

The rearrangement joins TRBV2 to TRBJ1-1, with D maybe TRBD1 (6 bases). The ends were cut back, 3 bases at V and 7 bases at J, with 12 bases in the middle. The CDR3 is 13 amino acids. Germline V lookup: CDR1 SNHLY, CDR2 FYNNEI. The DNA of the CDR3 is TGTGCCAGCAGTGATTCGAGGGGGGGTGAAGCTTTCTTT. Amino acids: CASSDSRGGEAFF.

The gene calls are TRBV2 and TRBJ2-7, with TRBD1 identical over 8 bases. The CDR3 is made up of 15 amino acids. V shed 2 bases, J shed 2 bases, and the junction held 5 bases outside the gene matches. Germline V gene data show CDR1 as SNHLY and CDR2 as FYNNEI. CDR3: CASSEQGQGAYEQYF. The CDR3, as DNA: TGTGCCAGCAGTGAACAAGGACAGGGCGCCTACGAGCAGTACTTC.

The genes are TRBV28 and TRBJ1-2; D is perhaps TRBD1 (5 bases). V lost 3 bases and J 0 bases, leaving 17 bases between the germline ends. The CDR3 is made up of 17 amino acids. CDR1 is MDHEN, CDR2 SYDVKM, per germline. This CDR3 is CASSFYPLGVANYGYTF. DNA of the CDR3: TGTGCCAGCAGTTTTTACCCCCTAGGGGTAGCTAACTATGGCTACACCTTC.

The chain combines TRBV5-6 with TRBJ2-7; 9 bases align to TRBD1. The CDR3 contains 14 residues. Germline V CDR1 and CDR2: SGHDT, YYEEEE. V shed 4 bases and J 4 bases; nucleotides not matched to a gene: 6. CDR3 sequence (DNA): TGTGCCAGCAGCCCGGGACAGGGACGATACGAGCAGTACTTC. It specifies CASSPGQGRYEQYF.

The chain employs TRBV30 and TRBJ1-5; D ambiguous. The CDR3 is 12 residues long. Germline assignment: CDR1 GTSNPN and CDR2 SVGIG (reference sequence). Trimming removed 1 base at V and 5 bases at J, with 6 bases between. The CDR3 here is CAWSADDQPQHF. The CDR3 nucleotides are TGTGCCTGGAGTGCAGACGATCAGCCCCAGCATTTT.

The CDR3 is CATGDRVGYGYTF. Written as DNA, the CDR3 is TGTGCCACCGGCGACAGGGTCGGCTATGGCTACACCTTC. V is TRBV15 and J is TRBJ1-2, with TRBD1 matching over 7 bases. Germline V gene sequence: CDR1 LNHNV, CDR2 YYDKDF (reference sequence). The CDR3 spans 13 residues. V shed 8 bases and J 4 bases; nucleotides not matched to a gene: 7.

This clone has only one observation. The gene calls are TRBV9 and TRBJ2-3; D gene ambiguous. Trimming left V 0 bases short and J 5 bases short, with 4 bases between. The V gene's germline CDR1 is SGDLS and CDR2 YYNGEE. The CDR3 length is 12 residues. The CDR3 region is CASSVGEDTQYF. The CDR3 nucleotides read TGTGCCAGCAGCGTAGGAGAAGATACGCAGTATTTT. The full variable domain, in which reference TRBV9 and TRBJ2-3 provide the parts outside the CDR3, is DSGVTQTPKHLITATGQRVTLRCSPRSGDLSVYWYQQSLDQGLQFLIQYYNGEERAKGNILERFSAQQFPDLHSELNLSSLELGDSALYFCASSVGEDTQYFGPGTRLTVL.

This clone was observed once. This CDR3 is CASSPGGGVTWNEQFF. Here the CDR3 DNA reads TGTGCCAGCTCACCAGGTGGGGGGGTAACATGGAATGAGCAGTTCTTC. V gene TRBV18 combines with J gene TRBJ2-1, with TRBD2 matching 7 bases. Unmatched junction bases numbered 11, after V lost 2 bases and J lost 7 bases. This CDR3 comprises 16 residues. The germline V gene encodes CDR1 KGHSH and CDR2 LQKENI.

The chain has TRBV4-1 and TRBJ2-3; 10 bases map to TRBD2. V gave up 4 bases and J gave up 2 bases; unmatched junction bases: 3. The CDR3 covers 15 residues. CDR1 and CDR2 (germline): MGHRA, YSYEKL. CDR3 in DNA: TGCGCCAGCAGCCTAACTAGCGGGGACACAGATACGCAGTATTTT. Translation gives CASSLTSGDTDTQYF.

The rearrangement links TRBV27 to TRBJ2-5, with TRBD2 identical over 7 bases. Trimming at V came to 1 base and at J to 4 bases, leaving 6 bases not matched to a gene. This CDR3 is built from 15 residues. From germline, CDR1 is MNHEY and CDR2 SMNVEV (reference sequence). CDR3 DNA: TGTGCCAGCAGTTTATATCTGGGGGGGATAGAGACCCAGTACTTC. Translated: CASSLYLGGIETQYF.

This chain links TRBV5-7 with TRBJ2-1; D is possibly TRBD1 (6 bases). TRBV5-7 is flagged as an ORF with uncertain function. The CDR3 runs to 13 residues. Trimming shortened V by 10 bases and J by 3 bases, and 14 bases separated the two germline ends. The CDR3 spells CARPGTLYNEQFF. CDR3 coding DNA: TGTGCCCGCCCTGGGACACTCTACAATGAGCAGTTCTTC.

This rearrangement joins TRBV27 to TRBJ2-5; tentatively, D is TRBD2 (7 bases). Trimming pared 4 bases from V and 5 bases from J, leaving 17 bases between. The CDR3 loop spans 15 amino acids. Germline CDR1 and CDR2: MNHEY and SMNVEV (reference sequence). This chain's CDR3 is CASSSRTRGGETQYF. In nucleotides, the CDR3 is TGTGCCAGCAGTTCCAGGACTAGAGGGGGGGAGACCCAGTACTTC.

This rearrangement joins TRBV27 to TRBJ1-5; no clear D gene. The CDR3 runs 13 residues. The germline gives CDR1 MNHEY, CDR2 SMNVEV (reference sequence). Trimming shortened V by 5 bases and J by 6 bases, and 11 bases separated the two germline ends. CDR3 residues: CASSLRGSQPQHF. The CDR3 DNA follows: TGTGCCAGCAGTCTTAGAGGGTCTCAGCCCCAGCATTTT.

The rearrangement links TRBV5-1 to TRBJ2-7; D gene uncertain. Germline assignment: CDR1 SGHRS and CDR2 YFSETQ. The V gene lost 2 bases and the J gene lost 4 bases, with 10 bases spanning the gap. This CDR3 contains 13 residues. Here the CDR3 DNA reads TGCGCCAGCAGCTTCGGATCAGAGTACGAGCAGTACTTC. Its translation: CASSFGSEYEQYF.